Below, one T cell receptor (beta chain) is given with its context. Participant ages covered roughly 18 to 89 years across about two dozen US areas. Participants' reported clinical history set cohort assignment. The record originates from a study of blood T cell repertoires in COVID-19. As processed by the authors: Amplification with reference gene primers provided the estimates of nucleated cell counts. Clones were read by immunoSEQ multiplex PCR, and TCRdb kept only the in-frame ones, dropping some. Clonal size and the V and J genes are those of that table, whereas D and trimming came from the DNA. The sample carries around 190,000 clones, 80% to 90% recorded once. The specimen sequenced was PBMCs or T cells enriched from blood (not recorded which). This clonotype was obtained from a man younger than 35 with acute COVID-19.

DNA for the CDR3: TGCGCCAGCAGCCAACCCAAAGGACTAGCGGGAGATTCCTACGAGCAGTACTTC. Translation: CASSQPKGLAGDSYEQYF. J is TRBJ2-7 and V is TRBV4-1, with 13 bases aligning to TRBD2. The CDR3 sequence is 18 residues long. Germline values: CDR1 MGHRA, CDR2 YSYEKL. The trim removed 2 bases at V and 1 base at J, leaving 8 bases unmatched.